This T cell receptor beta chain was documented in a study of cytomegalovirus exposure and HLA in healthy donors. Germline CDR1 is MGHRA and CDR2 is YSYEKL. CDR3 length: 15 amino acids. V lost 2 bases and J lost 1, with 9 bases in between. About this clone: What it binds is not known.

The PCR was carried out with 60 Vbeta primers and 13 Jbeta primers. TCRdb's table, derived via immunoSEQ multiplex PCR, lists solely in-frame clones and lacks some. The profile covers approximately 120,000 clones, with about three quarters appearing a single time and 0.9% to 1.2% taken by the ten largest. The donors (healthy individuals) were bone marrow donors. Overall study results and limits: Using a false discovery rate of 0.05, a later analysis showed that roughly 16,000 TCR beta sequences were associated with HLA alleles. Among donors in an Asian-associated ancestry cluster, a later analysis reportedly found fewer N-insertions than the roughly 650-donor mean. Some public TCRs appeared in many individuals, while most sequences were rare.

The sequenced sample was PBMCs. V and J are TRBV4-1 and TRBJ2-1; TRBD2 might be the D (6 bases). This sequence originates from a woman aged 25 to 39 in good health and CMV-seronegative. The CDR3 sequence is CASSQPGSSYNEQFF. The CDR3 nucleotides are TGCGCCAGCAGCCAACCCGGGAGTTCCTACAATGAGCAGTTCTTC.